This TCR beta chain was profiled in a study of blood T cell repertoires in COVID-19 (dated by TCRdb to about 2020). Background on the whole study: The collaborator samples originated in the United States, Italy and Spain and spanned the acute and convalescent phases of COVID-19. Where HLA class I and class II types were available, the types were taken from metadata supplied by the sample provider, not from assay-based typing. Sample metadata almost always included a de-identified subject ID, COVID-19 status, age in years and sex. The material from the prospective study consisted of cDNA or gDNA derived from T cells, B-cell-depleted T cells, or PBMCs. The samples were drawn from two sources: the first 160 participants of the ongoing ImmuneRACE study, and 1,000 to 1,500 subjects contributed by 6 global collaborators. The dataset comprised deeply sampled blood TCRbeta repertoires from subjects exposed to, actively infected with, or recovered from COVID-19. The repertoires were released in a freely available public database meant as a resource for research on the immune response to SARS-CoV-2.

One collaborating source in Seattle enrolled patients while the patients were actively infected and followed the patients over time throughout the course of disease. Each collaborating institution followed its own protocols to collect whole blood in K2EDTA tubes. For TCRbeta analysis, collaborators shipped samples in one of three forms: frozen whole blood, isolated PBMCs, or DNA extracted from either of those sample types. Concerning this clone: Its target antigen remains unknown. No clone much larger than this one lies a single base away; base qualities are absent.

CDR1 and CDR2, looked up from the germline V gene (reference sequence), are SEHNR and FQNEAQ. V loses 0 bases of germline sequence and J loses 4 bases, and the interval between the two ends is 12 bases. Including the terminal cysteine and phenylalanine, the CDR3 comprises 15 residues. Solely the CDR3 DNA is kept, with 45 bases framed from the first base. What the authors observed across the whole study: How much clinical and demographic metadata was included differed by source and by participant, and the metadata was provided uncurated.

The immunoSEQ Assay, a bias-controlled multiplex PCR, was used to amplify TCRbeta CDR3 regions from genomic DNA. As for the original processing: Within the assay, amplification of reference gene primers was used to estimate how many nucleated cells each sample contained. To quantify the absolute abundance of each unique TCRbeta CDR3 rearrangement, sequence reads were collapsed and filtered. For each sample, productive Simpson clonality was calculated as the square root of Simpson's diversity index over productive rearrangements. TCRdb took this table from immuneACCESS and kept in-frame rearrangements with V and J called. Such tables lack part of the clones; where checked against another copy, unresolved V genes explain under half of the gap, and the rest is unexplained. The DNA was the basis for D and trimming; V, J and clone size are from that table. For this sample the table gives 300,000 to 350,000 clones, of which 85% to 90% were detected only once. The ten largest clones take up 1% of the sample.

The sequenced sample was peripheral blood. The TCR comes from a woman aged 40 to 49 with COVID-19, enrolled during active disease. The chain is assembled from TRBV7-9 and TRBJ1-2; TRBD1 might be the D gene, on 5 matching bases. The sequenced DNA is TGTGCCAGCAGCTTAGCATCGACAGAAATCTATGGCTACACCTTC. It codes for CASSLASTEIYGYTF. Beyond the CDR3, the reference TRBV7-9 and TRBJ1-2 genes provide the residues; the full variable domain reads: DTGVSQNPRHKITKRGQNVTFRCDPISEHNRLYWYRQTLGQGPEFLTYFQNEAQLEKSRLLSDRFSAERPKGSFSTLEIQRTEQGDSAMYLCASSLASTEIYGYTFGSGTRLTVV.